These 14 T cell receptor beta chains came from one sample sequenced in a study of T cell repertoires in cytomegalovirus infection. TCRdb reprocessed the reads via MiXCR and lists one record per CDR3 protein. This sample has under 600,000 distinct CDR3 sequences, with about 15% found just once. Sample: CD8+ T cells from PBMCs. These TCRs come from a human donor in good health (CMV status not recorded). Some clones in this sample may be carry-over from other donors' samples.

This clonotype was found a few times. The V gene is TRBV5-1, the J gene TRBJ2-1; D call uncertain. Germline V gene lookup returns CDR1 SGHRS and CDR2 YFSETQ. The ends were cut back, 2 bases at V and 5 bases at J, with 11 bases in the middle. The CDR3 runs 14 residues. The CDR3: CASSLRAYDNEQFF. The CDR3, as DNA: TGCGCCAGCAGCTTAAGGGCGTACGACAATGAGCAGTTCTTC.

This clonotype was recorded many times. The V call is TRBV6-2 or TRBV6-3, the J call TRBJ2-2; possibly TRBD1 for D (5 bases). CDR1 is MNHEY, CDR2 SVGEGT, per germline. This CDR3 comprises 18 residues. The V and J ends lost 0 bases and 2 bases respectively, with 16 bases between them. The chain's CDR3 is CASSYSTLQVPNTGELFF. The CDR3 DNA reads as TGTGCCAGCAGTTACTCGACCCTACAGGTTCCAAACACCGGGGAGCTGTTTTTT.

In its sample, this clonotype was seen many times. The rearrangement links TRBV7-9 to TRBJ1-4, with TRBD1 matching over 10 bases. The CDR3 is 15 residues long. Trimming took 3 bases from V and 8 from J; bases not matched to a gene: 6. Germline values: CDR1 SEHNR, CDR2 FQNEAQ (reference sequence). The CDR3 reads CASSFTGTGDEKLFF. Here the CDR3 DNA reads TGTGCCAGCAGCTTCACCGGGACAGGGGACGAAAAACTGTTTTTT.

This clonotype was counted ten times or more. This chain uses TRBV28 with TRBJ1-1; D unclear. The germline V gene encodes CDR1 MDHEN and CDR2 SYDVKM. V lost 7 bases and J 5 bases, leaving 17 bases between the germline ends. The CDR3 is 14 residues long. The CDR3 DNA reads TGTGCCAGCATCTCCCGAGGGTTGTGGACTGAAGCTTTCTTT. This gives the protein CASISRGLWTEAFF.

This clonotype came up a few times. The chain uses TRBV27 and TRBJ2-3; tentative D call: TRBD1 (6 bases). The CDR3 extends over 15 amino acids. The V end was cut by 3 bases, the J end by 2 bases, with 12 bases between. The germline V gene encodes CDR1 MNHEY and CDR2 SMNVEV (reference sequence). CDR3 sequence: CASSFGTRVTDTQYF. In nucleotides, the CDR3 is TGTGCCAGCAGTTTCGGGACACGGGTCACAGATACGCAGTATTTT.

V is TRBV9 and J is TRBJ1-1; D gene unclear. Trimming cost V 0 bases and J 9 bases, with 12 bases left between them. Germline V lookup: CDR1 SGDLS, CDR2 YYNGEE. This CDR3 contains 13 residues. CDR3 bases: TGTGCCAGCAGCGTAGACCAAAAAGCAAAAGCTTTCTTT. Translated: CASSVDQKAKAFF. Looking up the rest from reference TRBV9 and TRBJ1-1 gives the full variable domain: DSGVTQTPKHLITATGQRVTLRCSPRSGDLSVYWYQQSLDQGLQFLIQYYNGEERAKGNILERFSAQQFPDLHSELNLSSLELGDSALYFCASSVDQKAKAFFGQGTRLTVV.

The V call is TRBV9, the J call TRBJ1-3; D is possibly TRBD1 (6 bases). This CDR3 spans 17 amino acids. Germline V gene sequence: CDR1 SGDLS, CDR2 YYNGEE. V was cut by 1 base and J by 3 bases, with 17 bases left in between. The DNA for the CDR3 is TGTGCCAGCAGCGTATTTGGGACACCGGCGGGTGGAAACACCATATATTTT. Protein: CASSVFGTPAGGNTIYF.

This chain joins TRBV19 and TRBJ1-2, with D unresolved. V was pared by 0 bases and J by 6 bases, with 20 bases between. Germline V gene sequence: CDR1 LNHDA, CDR2 SQIVND (reference sequence). This CDR3 is built from 17 residues. The CDR3: CASSIDLWAARGNGYTF. In nucleotides, the CDR3 is TGTGCCAGTAGTATAGATCTATGGGCTGCCCGGGGAAATGGCTACACCTTC.

This clonotype has just a few counts. The CDR3 DNA sequence: TGTGCCAGCAGTTCTCCCGGGACTAGAGAGGGCGAGCAGTACTTC. Translation gives CASSSPGTREGEQYF. The genes are TRBV27 and TRBJ2-7, with 8 bases identical to TRBD2. Germline trimming cut 4 bases from V and 6 bases from J; bases unmatched to any gene: 11. The CDR3 totals 15 residues. Germline V lookup: CDR1 MNHEY, CDR2 SMNVEV (reference sequence).

This clonotype came up a few times. This chain uses TRBV20-1 with TRBJ2-7, with D tentatively TRBD2 (5 bases). Germline CDR1 reads DFQATT; CDR2 reads SNEGSKA (reference sequence). The V gene lost 6 bases and the J gene lost 5 bases, with 11 bases spanning the gap. The CDR3 covers 11 residues. The CDR3 region is CSASTGNEQYF. As DNA, the CDR3 is TGCAGTGCCTCGACGGGGAACGAGCAGTACTTC.

Many counts were recorded for this clonotype. The chain links TRBV28 to TRBJ1-1; 7 bases line up with TRBD1. With V trimmed by 1 base and J by 4 bases, 9 bases remained unmatched. Germline-derived CDR1 and CDR2 are MDHEN and SYDVKM. The CDR3 spans 16 residues. CDR3 amino acids: CASSLLSEGQLTEAFF. The CDR3 DNA follows: TGTGCCAGCAGTTTATTATCCGAGGGACAGCTCACTGAAGCTTTCTTT.

This rearrangement joins TRBV18 to TRBJ2-1, with 7 bases matching TRBD2. The V gene end was trimmed by 1 base and the J gene end by 4 bases; junction bases not matched to a gene: 7. This CDR3 contains 16 residues. Germline V gives CDR1 KGHSH, CDR2 LQKENI. CDR3 amino acids: CASSPRDYTGYNEQFF. CDR3 nucleotide sequence: TGTGCCAGCTCACCACGGGACTACACAGGATACAATGAGCAGTTCTTC.

This clonotype was recorded at least ten times. V is TRBV7-9 and J is TRBJ1-2; D is undetermined. Germline V gene data show CDR1 as SEHNR and CDR2 as FQNEAQ (reference sequence). V dropped 0 bases and J dropped 8 bases, with 7 bases sitting between them. The CDR3 extends over 12 amino acids. The CDR3 sequence: CASSLAMKGYTF. CDR3 in DNA: TGTGCCAGCAGCTTAGCAATGAAGGGCTACACCTTC. Variable domain in full (rest from reference TRBV7-9 and TRBJ1-2): DTGVSQNPRHKITKRGQNVTFRCDPISEHNRLYWYRQTLGQGPEFLTYFQNEAQLEKSRLLSDRFSAERPKGSFSTLEIQRTEQGDSAMYLCASSLAMKGYTFGSGTRLTVV.

This clonotype came up many times. The chain combines TRBV12-3 or TRBV12-4 with TRBJ2-1; maybe TRBD2 (6 bases). V was shortened by 5 bases and J by 4 bases, with 9 bases between the two germline ends. CDR3 length: 13 amino acids. CDR3 sequence (DNA): TGTGCCAGCAGTCCGGGGGAGTACAATGAGCAGTTCTTC. It encodes CASSPGEYNEQFF.